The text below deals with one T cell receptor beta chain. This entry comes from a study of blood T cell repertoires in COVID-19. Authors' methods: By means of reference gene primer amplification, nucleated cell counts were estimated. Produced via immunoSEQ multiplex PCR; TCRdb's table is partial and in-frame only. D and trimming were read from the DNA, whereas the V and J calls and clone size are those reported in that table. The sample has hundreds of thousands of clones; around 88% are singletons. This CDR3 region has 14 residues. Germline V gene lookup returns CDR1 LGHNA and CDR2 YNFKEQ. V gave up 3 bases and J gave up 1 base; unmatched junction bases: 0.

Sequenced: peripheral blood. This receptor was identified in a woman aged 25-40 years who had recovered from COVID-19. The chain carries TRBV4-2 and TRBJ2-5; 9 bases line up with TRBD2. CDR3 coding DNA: TGTGCCAGCAGCCAGACTAGCGGCCAAGAGACCCAGTACTTC. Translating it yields CASSQTSGQETQYF.